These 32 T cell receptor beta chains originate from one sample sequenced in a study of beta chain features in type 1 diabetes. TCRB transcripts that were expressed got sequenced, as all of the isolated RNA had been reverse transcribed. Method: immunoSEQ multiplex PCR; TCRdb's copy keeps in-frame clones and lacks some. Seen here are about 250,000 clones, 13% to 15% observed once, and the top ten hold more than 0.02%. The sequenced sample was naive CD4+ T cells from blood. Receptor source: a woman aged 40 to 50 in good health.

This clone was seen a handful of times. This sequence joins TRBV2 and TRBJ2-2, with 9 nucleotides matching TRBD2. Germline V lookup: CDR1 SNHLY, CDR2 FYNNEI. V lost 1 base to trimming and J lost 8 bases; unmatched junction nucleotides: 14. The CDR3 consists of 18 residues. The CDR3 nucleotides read TGTGCCAGCAGTGAAGTTCCCAGCGGGGGGCCCTTAGGTGGGGAGCTGTTTTTT. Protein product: CASSEVPSGGPLGGELFF.

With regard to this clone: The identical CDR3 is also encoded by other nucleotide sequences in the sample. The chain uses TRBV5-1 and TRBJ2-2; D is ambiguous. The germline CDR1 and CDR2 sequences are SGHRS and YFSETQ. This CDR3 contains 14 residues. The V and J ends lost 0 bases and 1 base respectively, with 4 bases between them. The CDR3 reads CASSLAGNTGELFF. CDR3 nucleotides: TGCGCCAGCAGCTTGGCGGGGAACACCGGGGAGCTGTTTTTT.

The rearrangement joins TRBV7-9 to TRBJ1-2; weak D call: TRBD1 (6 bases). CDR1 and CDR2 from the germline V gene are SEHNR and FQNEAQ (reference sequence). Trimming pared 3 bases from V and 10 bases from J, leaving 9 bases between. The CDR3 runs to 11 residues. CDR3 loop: CASSLAGAYTF. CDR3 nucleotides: TGTGCCAGCAGCTTGGCAGGGGCCTACACCTTC.

The chain's CDR3 is CASSWGTGDTEAFF. The CDR3 coding sequence is TGTGCCAGCAGTTGGGGGACAGGGGATACTGAAGCTTTCTTT. This rearrangement joins TRBV6-5 to TRBJ1-1; 10 nucleotides match TRBD1. Trimming cost V 4 bases and J 5 bases; bases outside gene matches: 4. The germline gives CDR1 MNHEY, CDR2 SVGAGI. The CDR3 runs 14 residues.

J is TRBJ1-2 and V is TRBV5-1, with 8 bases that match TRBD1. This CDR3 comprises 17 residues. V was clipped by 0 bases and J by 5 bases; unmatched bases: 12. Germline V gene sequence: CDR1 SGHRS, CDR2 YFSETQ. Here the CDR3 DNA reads TGCGCCAGCAGCTTGGATCAGGGGGCGAACTTTGGATATGGCTACACCTTC. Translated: CASSLDQGANFGYGYTF.

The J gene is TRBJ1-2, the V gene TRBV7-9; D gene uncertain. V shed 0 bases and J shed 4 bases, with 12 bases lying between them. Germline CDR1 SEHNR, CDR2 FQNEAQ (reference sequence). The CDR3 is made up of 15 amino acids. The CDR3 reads CASSLAPGEFYGYTF. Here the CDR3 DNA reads TGTGCCAGCAGCTTAGCCCCTGGGGAGTTCTATGGCTACACCTTC. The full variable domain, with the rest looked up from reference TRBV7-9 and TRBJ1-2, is DTGVSQNPRHKITKRGQNVTFRCDPISEHNRLYWYRQTLGQGPEFLTYFQNEAQLEKSRLLSDRFSAERPKGSFSTLEIQRTEQGDSAMYLCASSLAPGEFYGYTFGSGTRLTVV.

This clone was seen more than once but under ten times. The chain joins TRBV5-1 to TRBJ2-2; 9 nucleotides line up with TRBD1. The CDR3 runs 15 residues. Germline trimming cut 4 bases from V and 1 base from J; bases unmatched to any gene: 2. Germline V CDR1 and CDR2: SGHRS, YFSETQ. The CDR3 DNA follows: TGCGCCAGCAGCCGGGACAGGGAGAACACCGGGGAGCTGTTTTTT. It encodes CASSRDRENTGELFF. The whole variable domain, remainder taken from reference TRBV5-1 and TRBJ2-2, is KAGVTQTPRYLIKTRGQQVTLSCSPISGHRSVSWYQQTPGQGLQFLFEYFSETQRNKGNFPGRFSGRQFSNSRSEMNVSTLELGDSALYLCASSRDRENTGELFFGEGSRLTVL.

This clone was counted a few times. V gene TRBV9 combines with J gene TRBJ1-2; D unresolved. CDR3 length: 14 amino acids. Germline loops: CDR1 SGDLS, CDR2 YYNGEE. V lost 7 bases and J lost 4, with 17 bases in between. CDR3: CASGRAGRAYGYTF. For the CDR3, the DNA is TGTGCCAGCGGTCGGGCGGGGAGGGCCTATGGCTACACCTTC.

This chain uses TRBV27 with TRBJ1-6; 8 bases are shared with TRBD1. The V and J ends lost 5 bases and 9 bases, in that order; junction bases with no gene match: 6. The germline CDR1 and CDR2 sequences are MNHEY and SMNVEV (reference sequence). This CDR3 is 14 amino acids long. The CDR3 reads CASSAGQAVSPLHF. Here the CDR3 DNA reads TGTGCCAGCAGTGCGGGACAGGCGGTTTCACCCCTCCACTTT.

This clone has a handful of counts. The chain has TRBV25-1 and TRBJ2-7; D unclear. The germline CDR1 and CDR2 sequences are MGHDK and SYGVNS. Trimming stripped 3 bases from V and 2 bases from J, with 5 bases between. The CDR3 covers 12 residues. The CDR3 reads CASSETTYEQYF. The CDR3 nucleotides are TGTGCCAGCAGTGAGACAACCTACGAGCAGTACTTC.

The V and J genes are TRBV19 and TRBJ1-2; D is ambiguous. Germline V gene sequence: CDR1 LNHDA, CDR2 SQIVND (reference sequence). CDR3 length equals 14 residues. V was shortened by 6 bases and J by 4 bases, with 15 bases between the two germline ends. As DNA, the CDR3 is TGTGCCAGTAGCCTCTGGCCGGAGTTCTATGGCTACACCTTC. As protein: CASSLWPEFYGYTF.

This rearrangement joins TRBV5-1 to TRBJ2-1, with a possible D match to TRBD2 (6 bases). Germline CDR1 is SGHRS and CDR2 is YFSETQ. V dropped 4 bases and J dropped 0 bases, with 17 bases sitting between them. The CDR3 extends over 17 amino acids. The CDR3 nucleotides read TGCGCCAGCAGCCCCGGGGGTTCTACAGGCTCCTACAATGAGCAGTTCTTC. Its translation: CASSPGGSTGSYNEQFF.

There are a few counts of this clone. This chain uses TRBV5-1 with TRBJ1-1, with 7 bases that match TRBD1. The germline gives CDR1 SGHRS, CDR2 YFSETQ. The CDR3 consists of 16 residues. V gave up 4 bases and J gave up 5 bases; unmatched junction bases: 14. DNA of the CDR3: TGCGCCAGCAGCCTGGTGGGTACAGGGGTTTTTACTGAAGCTTTCTTT. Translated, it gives CASSLVGTGVFTEAFF.

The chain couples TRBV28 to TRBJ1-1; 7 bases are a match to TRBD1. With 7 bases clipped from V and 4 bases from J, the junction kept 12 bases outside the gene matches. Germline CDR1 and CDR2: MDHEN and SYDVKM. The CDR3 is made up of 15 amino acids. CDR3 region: CASIAQAQGITEAFF. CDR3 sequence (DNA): TGTGCCAGCATCGCGCAGGCACAGGGGATCACTGAAGCTTTCTTT.

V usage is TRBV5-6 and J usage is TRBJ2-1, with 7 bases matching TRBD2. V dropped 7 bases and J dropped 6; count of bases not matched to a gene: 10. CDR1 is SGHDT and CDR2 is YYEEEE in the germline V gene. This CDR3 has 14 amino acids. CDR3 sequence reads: CASGAAGVVNEQFF. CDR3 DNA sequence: TGTGCCAGCGGCGCGGCGGGGGTGGTCAATGAGCAGTTCTTC.

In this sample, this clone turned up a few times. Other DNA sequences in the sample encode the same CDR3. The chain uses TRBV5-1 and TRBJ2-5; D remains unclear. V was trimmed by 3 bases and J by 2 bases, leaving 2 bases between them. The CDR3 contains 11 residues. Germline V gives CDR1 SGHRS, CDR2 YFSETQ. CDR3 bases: TGCGCCAGCAGCTCACAAGAGACCCAGTACTTC. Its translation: CASSSQETQYF.

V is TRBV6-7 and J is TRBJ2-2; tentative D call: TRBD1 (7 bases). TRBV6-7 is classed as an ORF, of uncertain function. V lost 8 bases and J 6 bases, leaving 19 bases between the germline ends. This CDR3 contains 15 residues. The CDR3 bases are TGTGCCAGCCCCCAAGGGCAGGGGGAGGCCGGGGAGCTGTTTTTT. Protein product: CASPQGQGEAGELFF.

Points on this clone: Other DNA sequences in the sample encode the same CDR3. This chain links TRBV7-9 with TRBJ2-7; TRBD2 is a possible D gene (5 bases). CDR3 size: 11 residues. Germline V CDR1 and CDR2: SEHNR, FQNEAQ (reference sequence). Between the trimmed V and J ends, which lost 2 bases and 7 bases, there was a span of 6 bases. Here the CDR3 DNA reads TGTGCCAGCAGCTTATCGGGGGAGCAGTACTTC. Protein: CASSLSGEQYF. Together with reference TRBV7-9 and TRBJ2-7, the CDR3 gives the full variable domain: DTGVSQNPRHKITKRGQNVTFRCDPISEHNRLYWYRQTLGQGPEFLTYFQNEAQLEKSRLLSDRFSAERPKGSFSTLEIQRTEQGDSAMYLCASSLSGEQYFGPGTRLTVT.

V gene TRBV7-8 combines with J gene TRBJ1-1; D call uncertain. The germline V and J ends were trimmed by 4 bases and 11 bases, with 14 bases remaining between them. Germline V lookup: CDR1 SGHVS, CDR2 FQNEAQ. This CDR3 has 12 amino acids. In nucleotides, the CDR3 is TGTGCCAGCAGCTCTCGAGGATTGAGGGCTTTCTTT. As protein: CASSSRGLRAFF.

This CDR3 reads CASSPRGLAGRTDTQYF. The DNA for the CDR3 is TGTGCCAGCAGCCCAAGAGGACTAGCGGGACGCACAGATACGCAGTATTTT. The chain employs TRBV7-9 and TRBJ2-3; 12 bases fit TRBD2. With 5 bases clipped from V and 1 base from J, the junction kept 7 bases outside the gene matches. CDR3 length: 17 residues. Germline CDR1 is SEHNR and CDR2 is FQNEAQ (reference sequence).

The CDR3 DNA reads TGTGCCAGCAGCTCGGGACTAGCGGGGGGTCTGGGCACAGATACGCAGTATTTT. It encodes CASSSGLAGGLGTDTQYF. The chain combines TRBV7-6 with TRBJ2-3, with 15 bases lining up with TRBD2. With 4 bases clipped from V and 1 base from J, the junction kept 6 bases outside the gene matches. The CDR3 loop spans 18 amino acids. CDR1 and CDR2 (germline): SGHVS, FNYEAQ.

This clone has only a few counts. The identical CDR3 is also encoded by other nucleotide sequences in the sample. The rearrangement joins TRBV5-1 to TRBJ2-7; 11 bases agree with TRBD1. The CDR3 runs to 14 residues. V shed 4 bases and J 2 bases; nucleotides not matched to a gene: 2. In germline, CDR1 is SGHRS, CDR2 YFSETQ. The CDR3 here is CASSQGQGAYEQYF. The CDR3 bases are TGCGCCAGCAGCCAGGGACAGGGGGCCTACGAGCAGTACTTC.

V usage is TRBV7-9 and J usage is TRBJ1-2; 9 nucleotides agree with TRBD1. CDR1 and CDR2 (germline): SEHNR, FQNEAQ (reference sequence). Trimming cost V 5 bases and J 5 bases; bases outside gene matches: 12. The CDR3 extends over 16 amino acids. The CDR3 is CASSPSPGQGLYGYTF. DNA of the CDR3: TGTGCCAGCAGCCCCTCACCGGGACAGGGCTTATATGGCTACACCTTC.

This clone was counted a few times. This CDR3 reads CASSSGQVRTDTQYF. CDR3 coding DNA: TGTGCCAGCAGCTCCGGACAGGTCCGGACAGATACGCAGTATTTT. The chain links TRBV7-9 to TRBJ2-3; 7 bases fit TRBD1. The germline CDR1 and CDR2 sequences are SEHNR and FQNEAQ (reference sequence). V lost 4 bases and J lost 3; bases outside the gene matches: 7. The CDR3 consists of 15 residues.

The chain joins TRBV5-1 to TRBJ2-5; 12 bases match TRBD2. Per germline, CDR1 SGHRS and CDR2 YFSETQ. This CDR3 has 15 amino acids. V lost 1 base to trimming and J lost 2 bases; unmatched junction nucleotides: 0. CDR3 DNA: TGCGCCAGCAGCTTGCTAGCGGGGGGGCAAGAGACCCAGTACTTC. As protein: CASSLLAGGQETQYF.

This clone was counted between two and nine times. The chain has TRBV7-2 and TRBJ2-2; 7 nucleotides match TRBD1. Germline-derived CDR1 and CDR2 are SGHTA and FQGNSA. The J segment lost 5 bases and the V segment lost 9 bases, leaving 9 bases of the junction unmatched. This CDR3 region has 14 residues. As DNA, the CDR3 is TGTGCCAGTAAGACAGGGTCCTTGACCGGGGAGCTGTTTTTT. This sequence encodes CASKTGSLTGELFF. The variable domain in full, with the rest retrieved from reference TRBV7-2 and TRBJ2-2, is GAGVSQSPSNKVTEKGKDVELRCDPISGHTALYWYRQSLGQGLEFLIYFQGNSAPDKSGLPSDRFSAERTGGSVSTLTIQRTQQEDSAVYLCASKTGSLTGELFFGEGSRLTVL.

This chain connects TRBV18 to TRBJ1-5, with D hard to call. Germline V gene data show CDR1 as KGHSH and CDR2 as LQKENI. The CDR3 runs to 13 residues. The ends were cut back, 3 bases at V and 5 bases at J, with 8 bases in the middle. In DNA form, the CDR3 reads TGTGCCAGCTCACCCGAGGGATATCAGCCCCAGCATTTT. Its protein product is CASSPEGYQPQHF.

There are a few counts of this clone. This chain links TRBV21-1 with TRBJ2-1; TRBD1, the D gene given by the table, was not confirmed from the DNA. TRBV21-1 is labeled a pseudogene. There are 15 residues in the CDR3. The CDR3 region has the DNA TGTGCCAGCAGCACCCGGGACAGGGTCTCCAATGAGCAGTTCTTC. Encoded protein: CASSTRDRVSNEQFF.

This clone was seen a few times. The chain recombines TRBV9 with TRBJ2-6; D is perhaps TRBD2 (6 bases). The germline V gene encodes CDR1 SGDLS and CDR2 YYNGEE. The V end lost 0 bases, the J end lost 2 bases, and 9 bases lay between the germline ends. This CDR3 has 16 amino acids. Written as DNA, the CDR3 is TGTGCCAGCAGCGTAGCCCGCGGGGCTGGGGCCAACGTCCTGACTTTC. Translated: CASSVARGAGANVLTF.

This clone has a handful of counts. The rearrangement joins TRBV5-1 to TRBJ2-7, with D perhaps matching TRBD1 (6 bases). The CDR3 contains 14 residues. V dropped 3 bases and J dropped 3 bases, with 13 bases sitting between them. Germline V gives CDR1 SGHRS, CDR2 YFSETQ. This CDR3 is CASSSQGGHYEQYF. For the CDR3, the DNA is TGCGCCAGCAGCTCACAGGGTGGCCACTACGAGCAGTACTTC.

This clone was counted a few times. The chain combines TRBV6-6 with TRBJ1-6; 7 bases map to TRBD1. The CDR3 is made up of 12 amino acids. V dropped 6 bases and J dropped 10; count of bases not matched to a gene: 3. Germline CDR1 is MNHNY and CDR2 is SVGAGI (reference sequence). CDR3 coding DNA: TGTGCCAGCAGGAACAGGGGCTCACCCCTCCACTTT. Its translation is CASRNRGSPLHF.

CDR3 in DNA: TGTGCCAGCTCACCACCCCTCGGTGGCTCGACAGGGGCCTACGAGCAGTACTTC. Translating gives CASSPPLGGSTGAYEQYF. V is TRBV18 and J is TRBJ2-7, with TRBD1 matching over 8 bases. Germline V CDR1 and CDR2: KGHSH, LQKENI. V lost 0 bases to trimming and J lost 2 bases; unmatched junction nucleotides: 12. The CDR3 spans 18 residues. The full variable domain, in which reference TRBV18 and TRBJ2-7 provide the parts outside the CDR3, is NAGVMQNPRHLVRRRGQEARLRCSPMKGHSHVYWYRQLPEEGLKFMVYLQKENIIDESGMPKERFSAEFPKEGPSILRIQQVVRGDSAAYFCASSPPLGGSTGAYEQYFGPGTRLTVT.